This T cell receptor beta chain was sequenced in a study of T cells in Graves' hyperthyroidism and ophthalmopathy (dated 2019 in TCRdb). Turning to the overall study: Peripheral blood samples were taken at initial diagnosis, before any treatment was given. The study also compared thyroid tissue and blood T-cell repertoires from 6 or 7 Graves' hyperthyroidism patients. According to the paper, TCR Vbeta CDR3 sequencing was carried out on about 140 peripheral blood samples, which came from about 45 ophthalmopathy, under 85 hyperthyroidism and some 17 progressor patients. TCR V-J signatures able to tell the groups apart were searched for in a discovery cohort of 100 or so patients, of whom under 45 had Graves' ophthalmopathy and some 60 had stable Graves' hyperthyroidism. Whether ophthalmopathy could be predicted prospectively was tested in an independent validation cohort made up of roughly 20 hyperthyroidism patients plus 17 patients who later progressed to ophthalmopathy. The approximately 95 discovery patients were divided at random into training and test sets in a 7:3 ratio. After sampling, hyperthyroidism patients received methimazole starting at 30 mg daily, and ophthalmopathy patients received high-dose intravenous methylprednisolone. Study-wide findings and limitations: In cross-validation, a model built on a 13 V-J signature told ophthalmopathy apart from stable hyperthyroidism with 85% to 90% sensitivity and 81% to 82% specificity, and in testing the same model reached 80%/75%. Sample size was not statistically predetermined, and investigators were not blinded to group allocation. In validation, the model predicted progression to ophthalmopathy a median of 6.5 months before onset, with around 70% sensitivity and roughly 79% specificity. Most expanded thyroid clonotypes (frequency above 0.001) were also found in blood, which suggests that blood repertoires may mirror thyroid immune responses.

Note on this clonotype: The specificity of this receptor is unknown. A read error may be the cause here, since a much bigger clone is one base away.

Hyperthyroidism patients were newly diagnosed, had a disease duration of under 2 months, and were aged 18 to 65 years. Exclusion was applied to patients with uncontrolled infections, other autoimmune diseases, pregnancy or lactation. Diagnoses were based on clinical symptoms, serum thyroxine and TRAb, thyroid ultrasound and orbital computed tomography. Blood from progressor patients was drawn when they were first diagnosed with hyperthyroidism, before any ophthalmopathy symptoms appeared. PBMCs were separated from approximately 9.9 ml of fresh peripheral blood using Ficoll-Paque density gradient centrifugation. Progressor patients were first diagnosed with Graves' hyperthyroidism and then developed ophthalmopathy during follow-up. Total RNA was extracted with Trizol reagent, and quality was checked on an Agilent 2100 Bioanalyzer. Amplification of TCR beta CDR3 regions was carried out from RNA transcripts. For the first round of RT-PCR on the TCR CDR3, the HTBI primer set was used together with the Qiagen OneStep RT-PCR kit. The libraries were constructed in a second round of multiplex PCR and then size-selected and purified. Libraries were sequenced paired-end with 100 bp reads on an Illumina HiSeq2000. For the original study's pipeline: SOAPnuke was used to process the raw data, with reads discarded if the reads contained adapters or uncalled bases, had a mean Phred below 15, or lacked an exact constant-primer or identifier match. High-quality paired reads were merged with COPE v1.2.5, and unique nucleotide sequences were defined as clonotypes. MiTCR v1.1 was used to align clonotypes to the IMGT TRBV, TRBD and TRBJ reference segments. Analysis was restricted to V-J combinations with a frequency above 0.0001, which covered 98% to 99.2% of repertoires. The TCS score was defined as the ratio of F50 (clonal expansion) to E x V (chaos), calculated using BLOSUM62-based TCRdist between CDR3 peptides within each V-J. Welch's t-statistics and random forest reduced roughly 530 V-J features to some 14, which were used in a naive Bayes classifier (R e1071). Clones were called with MiXCR by TCRdb after fastp trimmed the public reads at Q25, and only in-frame beta chains were retained. Each CDR3 protein appears once, grouped with its most common genes and DNA. It is TCRdb's table, rather than the study itself, that gives the V and J calls and clone size. In this sample the table shows under 200,000 distinct CDR3 sequences, over 7.5% of which occur a single time. The ten largest clones represent roughly a fifth of the sample.

The sequence derives from a woman between 18 and 29 years old with Graves' hyperthyroidism that later progressed to Graves' ophthalmopathy. Sequencing was performed on blood.

The CDR3 reads CASSQWVRGETQYF. Here is the DNA: TGTGCCAGCAGCCAATGGGTGCGGGGAGAGACCCAGTACTTC. Recombination joined TRBV14 with TRBJ2-5; TRBD2 is a weak D gene call, 6 bases matching. According to the germline V gene, CDR1 reads SGHDN and CDR2 reads FVKESK. Spanning cysteine to phenylalanine, the CDR3 consists of 14 amino acids. The sequence is cut down to CDR3 DNA, 42 bases in frame from base 1. V gives up 2 bases and J gives up 4 bases, and the segment between their germline ends measures 11 bases.